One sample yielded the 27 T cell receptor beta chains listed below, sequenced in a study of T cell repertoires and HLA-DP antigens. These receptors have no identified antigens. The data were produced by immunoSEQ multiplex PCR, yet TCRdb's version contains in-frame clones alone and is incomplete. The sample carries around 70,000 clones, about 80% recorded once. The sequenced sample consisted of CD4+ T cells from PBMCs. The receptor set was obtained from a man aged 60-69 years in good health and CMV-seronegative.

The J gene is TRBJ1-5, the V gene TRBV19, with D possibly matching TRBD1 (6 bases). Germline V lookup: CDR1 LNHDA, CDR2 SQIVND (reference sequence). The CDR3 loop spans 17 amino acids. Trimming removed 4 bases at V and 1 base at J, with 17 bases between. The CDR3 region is CASSTPTGGGSNQPQHF. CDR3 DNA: TGTGCCAGTAGTACACCGACGGGAGGGGGAAGCAATCAGCCCCAGCATTTT.

The CDR3 reads CASSIRNGGPNYGYTF. The DNA for the CDR3 is TGTGCCAGTAGTATAAGGAACGGGGGGCCCAACTATGGCTACACCTTC. The rearrangement uses TRBV19 and TRBJ1-2; TRBD1 might be the D (6 bases). The CDR3 loop spans 16 amino acids. Germline V gives CDR1 LNHDA, CDR2 SQIVND (reference sequence). V lost 2 bases, J lost 2 bases, and 15 bases lay in between.

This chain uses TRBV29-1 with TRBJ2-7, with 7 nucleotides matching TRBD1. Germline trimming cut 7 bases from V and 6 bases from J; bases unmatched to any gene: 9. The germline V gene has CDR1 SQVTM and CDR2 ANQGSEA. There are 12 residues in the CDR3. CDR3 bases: TGCAGCGGGGGACAGAGGACCTCCGAGCAGTACTTC. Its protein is CSGGQRTSEQYF.

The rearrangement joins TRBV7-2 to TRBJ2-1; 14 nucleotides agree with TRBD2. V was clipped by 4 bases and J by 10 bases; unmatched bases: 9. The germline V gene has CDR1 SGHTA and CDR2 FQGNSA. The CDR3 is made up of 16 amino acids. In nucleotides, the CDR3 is TGTGCCAGCAGCTACTCGGGACTAGCGGGAGCGGGGGAGCAGTTCTTC. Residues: CASSYSGLAGAGEQFF.

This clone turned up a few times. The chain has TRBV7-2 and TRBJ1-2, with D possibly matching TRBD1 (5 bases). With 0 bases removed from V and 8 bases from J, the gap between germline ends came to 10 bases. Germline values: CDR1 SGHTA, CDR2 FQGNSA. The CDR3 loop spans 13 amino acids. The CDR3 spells CASSLAAGWGYTF. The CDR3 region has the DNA TGTGCCAGCAGCTTAGCCGCAGGGTGGGGCTACACCTTC.

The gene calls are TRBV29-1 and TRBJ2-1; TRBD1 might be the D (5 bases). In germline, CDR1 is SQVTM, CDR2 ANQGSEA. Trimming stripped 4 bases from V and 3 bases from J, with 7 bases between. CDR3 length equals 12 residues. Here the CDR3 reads CSVGQGYNEQFF. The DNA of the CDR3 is TGCAGCGTTGGTCAGGGCTACAATGAGCAGTTCTTC.

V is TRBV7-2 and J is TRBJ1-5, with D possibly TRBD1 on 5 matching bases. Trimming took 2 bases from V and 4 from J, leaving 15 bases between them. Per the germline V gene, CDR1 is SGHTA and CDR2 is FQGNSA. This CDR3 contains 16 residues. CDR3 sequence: CASSLTSRAANQPQHF. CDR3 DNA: TGTGCCAGCAGCTTAACGAGCAGGGCAGCTAATCAGCCCCAGCATTTT.

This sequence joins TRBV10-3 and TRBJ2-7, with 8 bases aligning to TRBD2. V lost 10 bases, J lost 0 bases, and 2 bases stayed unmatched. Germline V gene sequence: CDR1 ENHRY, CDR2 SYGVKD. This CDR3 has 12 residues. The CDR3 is CATGTSSYEQYV. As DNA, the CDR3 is TGTGCCACCGGGACTAGCTCCTACGAGCAGTACGTC.

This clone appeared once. The CDR3 DNA is TGTGCCAGCAGCTTAGGGAGGGGACAGGAGTTCTATGGCTACACCTTC. This codes for CASSLGRGQEFYGYTF. This chain connects TRBV7-2 to TRBJ1-2; 8 positions agree with TRBD1. This CDR3 comprises 16 residues. After removal of 1 base from V and 4 bases from J, the junction contained 8 bases not matched to a gene. Germline assignment: CDR1 SGHTA and CDR2 FQGNSA.

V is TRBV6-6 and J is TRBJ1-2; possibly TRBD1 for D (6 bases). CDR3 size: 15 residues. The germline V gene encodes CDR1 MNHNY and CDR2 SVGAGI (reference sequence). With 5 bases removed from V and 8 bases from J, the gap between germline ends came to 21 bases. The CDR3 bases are TGTGCCAGCAGTCCCCCAGGGGAACTACGATGGGGCTACACCTTC. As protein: CASSPPGELRWGYTF.

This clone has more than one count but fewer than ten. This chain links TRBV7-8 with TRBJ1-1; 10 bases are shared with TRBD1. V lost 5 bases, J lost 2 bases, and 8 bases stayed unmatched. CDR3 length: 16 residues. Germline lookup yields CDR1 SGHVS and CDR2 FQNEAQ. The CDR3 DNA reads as TGTGCCAGCAGCCAACGGGACAGGGGCTCCAACACTGAAGCTTTCTTT. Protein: CASSQRDRGSNTEAFF.

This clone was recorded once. The CDR3 coding sequence is TGTGCCAGCAGCCGGGTCGTCCGCTCCTACAATGAGCAGTTCTTC. Protein sequence: CASSRVVRSYNEQFF. The chain has TRBV11-2 and TRBJ2-1; D uncertain. Germline loops: CDR1 SGHAT, CDR2 FQNNGV. The CDR3 is 15 residues long. Trimming left V 5 bases short and J 0 bases short, with 11 bases between.

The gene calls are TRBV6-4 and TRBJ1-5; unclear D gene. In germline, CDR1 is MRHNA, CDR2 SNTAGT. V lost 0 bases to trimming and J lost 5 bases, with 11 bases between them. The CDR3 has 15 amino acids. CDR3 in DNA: TGTGCCAGCAGTGACTCTGTCCGGCAAGATCAGCCCCAGCATTTT. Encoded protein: CASSDSVRQDQPQHF.

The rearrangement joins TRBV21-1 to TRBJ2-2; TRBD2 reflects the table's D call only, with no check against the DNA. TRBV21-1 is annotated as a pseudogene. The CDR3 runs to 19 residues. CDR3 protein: CASSKTGLNPAGRTGELFF. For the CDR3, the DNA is TGTGCCAGCAGCAAAACGGGGCTCAACCCAGCGGGACGTACCGGGGAGCTGTTTTTT.

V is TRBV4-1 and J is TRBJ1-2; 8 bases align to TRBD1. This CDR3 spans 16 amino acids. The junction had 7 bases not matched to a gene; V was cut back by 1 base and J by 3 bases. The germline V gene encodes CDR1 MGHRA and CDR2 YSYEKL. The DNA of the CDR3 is TGCGCCAGCAGCCAAGGGGAGACAGGGGAGGACTATGGCTACACCTTC. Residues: CASSQGETGEDYGYTF.

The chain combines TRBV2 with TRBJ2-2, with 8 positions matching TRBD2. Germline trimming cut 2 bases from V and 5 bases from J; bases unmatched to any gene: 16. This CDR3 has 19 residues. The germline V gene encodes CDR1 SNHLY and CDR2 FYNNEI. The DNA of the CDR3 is TGTGCCAGCAGTGAACCTCGCCGAGGGACTAGGCGTGGAACCGGGGAGCTGTTTTTT. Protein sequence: CASSEPRRGTRRGTGELFF.

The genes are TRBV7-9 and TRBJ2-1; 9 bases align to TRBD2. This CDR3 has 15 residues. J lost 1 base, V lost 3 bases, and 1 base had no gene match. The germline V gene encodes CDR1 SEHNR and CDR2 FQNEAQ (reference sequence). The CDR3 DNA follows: TGTGCCAGCAGCTTCCTAGCGGGGTCCTACAATGAGCAGTTCTTC. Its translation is CASSFLAGSYNEQFF.

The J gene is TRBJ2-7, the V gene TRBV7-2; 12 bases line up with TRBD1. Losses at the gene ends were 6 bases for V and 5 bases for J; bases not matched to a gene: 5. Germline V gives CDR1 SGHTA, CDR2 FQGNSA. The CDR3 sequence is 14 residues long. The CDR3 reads CASSSGQGANEQYF. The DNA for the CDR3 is TGTGCCAGCAGTTCGGGACAGGGGGCGAACGAGCAGTACTTC.

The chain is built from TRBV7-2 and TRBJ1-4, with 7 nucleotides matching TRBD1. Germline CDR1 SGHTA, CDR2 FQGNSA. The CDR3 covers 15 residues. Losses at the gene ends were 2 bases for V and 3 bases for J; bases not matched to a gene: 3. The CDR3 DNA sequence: TGTGCCAGCAGCTTAAAGGGGGCGTCTAATGAAAAACTGTTTTTT. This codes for CASSLKGASNEKLFF.

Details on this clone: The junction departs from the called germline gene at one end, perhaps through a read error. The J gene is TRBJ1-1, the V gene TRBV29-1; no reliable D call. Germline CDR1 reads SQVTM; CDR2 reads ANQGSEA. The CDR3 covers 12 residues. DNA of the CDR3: TGCAGCGTTGGATGGGGTAACAGTGAAGCTTTCTTT. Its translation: CSVGWGNSEAFF.

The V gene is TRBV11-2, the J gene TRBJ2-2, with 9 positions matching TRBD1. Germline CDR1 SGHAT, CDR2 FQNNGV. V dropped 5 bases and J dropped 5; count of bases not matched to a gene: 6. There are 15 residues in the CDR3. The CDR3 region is CASSTRQGVTGELFF. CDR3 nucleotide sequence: TGTGCCAGCAGCACCCGACAGGGGGTGACCGGGGAGCTGTTTTTT.

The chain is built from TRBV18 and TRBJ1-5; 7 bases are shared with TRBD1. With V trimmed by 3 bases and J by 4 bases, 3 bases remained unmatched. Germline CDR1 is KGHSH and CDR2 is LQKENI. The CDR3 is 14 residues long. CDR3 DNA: TGTGCCAGCTCACCGACGGACAGGAATCAGCCCCAGCATTTT. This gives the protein CASSPTDRNQPQHF.

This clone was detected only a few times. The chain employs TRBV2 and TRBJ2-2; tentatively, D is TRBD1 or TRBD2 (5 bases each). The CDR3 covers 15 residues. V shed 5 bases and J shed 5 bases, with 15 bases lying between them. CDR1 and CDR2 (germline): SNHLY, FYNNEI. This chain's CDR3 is CASSFRDGQTGELFF. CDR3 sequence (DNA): TGTGCCAGCAGTTTCCGGGACGGACAAACCGGGGAGCTGTTTTTT.

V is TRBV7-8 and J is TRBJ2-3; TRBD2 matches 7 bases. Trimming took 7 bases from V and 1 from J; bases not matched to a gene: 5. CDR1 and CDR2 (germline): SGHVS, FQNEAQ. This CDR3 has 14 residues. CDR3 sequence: CASMASGGTDTQYF. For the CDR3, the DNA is TGTGCCAGCATGGCTAGCGGAGGCACAGATACGCAGTATTTT.

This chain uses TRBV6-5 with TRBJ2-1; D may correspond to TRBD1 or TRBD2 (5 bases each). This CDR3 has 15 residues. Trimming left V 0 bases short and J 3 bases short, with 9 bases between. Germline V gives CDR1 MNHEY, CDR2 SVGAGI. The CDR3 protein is CASSYSGPHYNEQFF. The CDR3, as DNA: TGTGCCAGCAGTTACTCGGGACCACACTACAATGAGCAGTTCTTC.

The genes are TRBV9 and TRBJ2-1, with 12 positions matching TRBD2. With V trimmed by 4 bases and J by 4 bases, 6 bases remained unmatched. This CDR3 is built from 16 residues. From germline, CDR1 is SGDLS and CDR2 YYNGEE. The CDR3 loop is CASSSGLAGKYNEQFF. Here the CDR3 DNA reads TGTGCCAGCAGCTCAGGACTAGCGGGAAAATACAATGAGCAGTTCTTC.

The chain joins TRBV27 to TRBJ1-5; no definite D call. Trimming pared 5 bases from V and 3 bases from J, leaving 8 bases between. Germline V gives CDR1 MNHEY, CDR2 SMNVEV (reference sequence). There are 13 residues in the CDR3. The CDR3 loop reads CASSPTYNQPQHF. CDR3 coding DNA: TGTGCCAGCAGTCCCACCTACAATCAGCCCCAGCATTTT.